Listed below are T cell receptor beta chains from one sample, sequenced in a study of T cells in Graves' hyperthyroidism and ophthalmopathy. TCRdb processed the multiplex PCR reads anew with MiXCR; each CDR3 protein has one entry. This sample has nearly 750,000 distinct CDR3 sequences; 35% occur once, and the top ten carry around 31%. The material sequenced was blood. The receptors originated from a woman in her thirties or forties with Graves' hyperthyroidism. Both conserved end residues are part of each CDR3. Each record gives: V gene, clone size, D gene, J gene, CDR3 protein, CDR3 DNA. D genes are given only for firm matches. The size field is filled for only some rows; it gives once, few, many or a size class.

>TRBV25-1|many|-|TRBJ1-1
CASRLFLPGGGFSEAFF
TGTGCCAGCCGCCTATTCCTTCCGGGAGGGGGGTTTTCTGAAGCTTTCTTT
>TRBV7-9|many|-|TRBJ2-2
CASSYPGHGELFF
TGTGCCAGCAGCTATCCCGGGCACGGGGAGCTGTTTTTT
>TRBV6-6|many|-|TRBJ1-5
CASSRDTDQPQHF
TGTGCCAGCAGCCGGGACACCGATCAGCCCCAGCATTTT
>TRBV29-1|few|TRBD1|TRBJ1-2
CSVEHRGRYGYTF
TGCAGCGTAGAGCACAGGGGACGCTATGGCTACACCTTC
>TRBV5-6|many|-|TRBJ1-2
CASTTTGESTF
TGTGCCAGCACCACTACGGGGGAATCCACCTTC
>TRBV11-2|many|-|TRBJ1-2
CASSHPGQSYGYTF
TGTGCCAGCAGCCATCCTGGACAGAGCTATGGCTACACCTTC
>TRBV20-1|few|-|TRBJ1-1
CSARVGGKPGAFF
TGCAGTGCTAGAGTAGGTGGGAAACCGGGAGCTTTCTTT
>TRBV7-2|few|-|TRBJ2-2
CASSLVGFGIDGELFF
TGTGCCAGCAGCTTAGTAGGCTTCGGGATTGACGGGGAGCTGTTTTTT
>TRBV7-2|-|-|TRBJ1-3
CASSLAARGTIYF
TGTGCCAGCAGCTTAGCAGCCAGGGGCACCATATATTTT
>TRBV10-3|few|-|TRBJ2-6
CASSYHRSGANVLTF
TGTGCCAGCAGTTACCACAGGTCTGGGGCCAACGTCCTGACTTTC
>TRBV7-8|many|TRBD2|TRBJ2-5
CASSLWWEGETQYF
TGTGCCAGCAGCCTATGGTGGGAGGGGGAGACCCAGTACTTC
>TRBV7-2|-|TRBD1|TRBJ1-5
CASSPDRGREETQHF
TGTGCCAGCAGCCCGGACAGGGGGCGAGAAGAGACCCAGCATTTT
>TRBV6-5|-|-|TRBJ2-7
CASSTVDTYEQYF
TGTGCCAGCAGCACCGTCGACACCTACGAGCAGTACTTC
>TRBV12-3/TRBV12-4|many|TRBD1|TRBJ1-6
CASSPDRARSPLHF
TGTGCCAGCAGCCCCGACAGGGCCCGCTCACCCCTCCACTTT
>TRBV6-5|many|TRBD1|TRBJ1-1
CASIRGDRPPGEAFF
TGTGCCAGCATCCGCGGGGACAGGCCACCTGGAGAAGCTTTCTTT
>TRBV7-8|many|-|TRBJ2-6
CASSPYRVPSGANVLTF
TGTGCCAGCAGCCCTTACAGGGTACCCTCTGGGGCCAACGTCCTGACTTTC
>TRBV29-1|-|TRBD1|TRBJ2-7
CSLGGQGEQYF
TGCAGCTTAGGAGGACAGGGCGAGCAGTACTTC
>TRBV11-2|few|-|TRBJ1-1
CASSLVRGWGTEAFF
TGTGCCAGCAGCTTAGTCCGGGGGTGGGGAACTGAAGCTTTCTTT
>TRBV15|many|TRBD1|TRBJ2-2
CATSNRGLGTGELFF
TGTGCCACCAGCAACAGGGGGCTGGGAACCGGGGAGCTGTTTTTT
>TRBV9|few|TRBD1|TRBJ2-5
CASSVAPGDRERRETQYF
TGTGCCAGCAGCGTAGCACCGGGCGACAGGGAGCGTCGGGAGACCCAGTACTTC
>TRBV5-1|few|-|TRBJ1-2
CASSLEGSWNYGYTF
TGCGCCAGCAGCTTGGAAGGCTCCTGGAACTATGGCTACACCTTC
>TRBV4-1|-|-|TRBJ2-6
CASSQDRADSGANVLTF
TGCGCCAGCAGCCAAGACAGGGCGGACTCTGGGGCCAACGTCCTGACTTTC